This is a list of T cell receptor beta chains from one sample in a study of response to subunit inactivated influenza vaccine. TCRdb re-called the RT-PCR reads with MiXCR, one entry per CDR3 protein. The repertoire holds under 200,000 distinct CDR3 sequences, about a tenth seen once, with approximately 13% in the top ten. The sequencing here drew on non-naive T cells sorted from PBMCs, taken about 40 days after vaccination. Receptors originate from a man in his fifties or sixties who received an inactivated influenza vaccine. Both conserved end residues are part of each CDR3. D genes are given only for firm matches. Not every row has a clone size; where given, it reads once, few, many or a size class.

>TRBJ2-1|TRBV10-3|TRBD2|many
TGTGCCATCGAAGCGGGGGGGAGAAACAATGAGCAGTTCTTC
CAIEAGGRNNEQFF
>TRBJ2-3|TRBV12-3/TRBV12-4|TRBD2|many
TGTGCCAGCAGTTCCCTAGCGGGGGGAAGCACAGATACGCAGTATTTT
CASSSLAGGSTDTQYF
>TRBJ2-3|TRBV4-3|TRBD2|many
TGCGCCAGCAGCCAAGGAGCAACTAGCGGGGGGCCGGATACGCAGTATTTT
CASSQGATSGGPDTQYF
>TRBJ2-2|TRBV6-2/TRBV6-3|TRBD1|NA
TGTGCCAGCAGACAGGGGACGAACACCGGGGAGCTGTTTTTT
CASRQGTNTGELFF
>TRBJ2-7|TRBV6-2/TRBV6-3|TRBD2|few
TGTGCCAGCAGTTACAGACTAGCTCACCCCTCCTACGAGCAGTACTTC
CASSYRLAHPSYEQYF
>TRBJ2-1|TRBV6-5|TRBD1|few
TGTGCCAGCAGTTACAAGGGACAGGGGGCTGGTGAGCAGTTCTTC
CASSYKGQGAGEQFF
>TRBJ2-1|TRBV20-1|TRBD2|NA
TGCAGTGCTAGGGCGCTAGCGGGGGACTACAATGAGCAGTTCTTC
CSARALAGDYNEQFF
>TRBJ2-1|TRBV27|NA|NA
TGTGCCAGCAGTTTATCGCGTCAGCCCACTGAGCAGTTCTTC
CASSLSRQPTEQFF
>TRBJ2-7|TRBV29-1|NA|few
TGCAGCGTTGAAGATTATTACGAGCAGTACTTC
CSVEDYYEQYF
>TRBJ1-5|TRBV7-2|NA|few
TGTGCCAGCAGCAATGGACATTATAGCAATCAGCCCCAGCATTTT
CASSNGHYSNQPQHF
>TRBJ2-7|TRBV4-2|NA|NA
TGTGCCAGCAGCCAGGGCAGGGGCCCTTGGGACGAGCAGTACTTC
CASSQGRGPWDEQYF
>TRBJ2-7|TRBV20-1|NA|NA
TGCAGTGCTAGAGATTATGCGGTCGATCCCTACGAGCAGTACTTC
CSARDYAVDPYEQYF
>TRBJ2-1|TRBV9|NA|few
TGTGCCAGCAGCGTAGATGGAGGGTTGCTCAATGAGCAGTTCTTC
CASSVDGGLLNEQFF
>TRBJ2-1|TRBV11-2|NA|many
TGTGCCAGCAGCACCCTACAGGGCGATGAGCAGTTCTTC
CASSTLQGDEQFF
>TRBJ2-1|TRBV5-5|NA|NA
TGTGCCAGCAGCTTGTATTTTACGTTTGGGGAAGACAATGAGCAGTTCTTC
CASSLYFTFGEDNEQFF
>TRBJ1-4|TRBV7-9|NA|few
TGTGCCAGCAGCCTCGGGACGGGCCGGAATGGGAAACTGTTTTTT
CASSLGTGRNGKLFF
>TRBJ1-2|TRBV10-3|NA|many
TGTGCCAGCACCGGTCCTAGCTATGGCTACACCTTC
CASTGPSYGYTF
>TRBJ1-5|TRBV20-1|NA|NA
TGCAGTGCTAGAGATGTTAGCAATCAGCCCCAGCATTTT
CSARDVSNQPQHF
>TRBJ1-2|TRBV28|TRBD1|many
TGTGCCAGCAGTCCGACAGGGTCTAACTATGGCTACACCTTC
CASSPTGSNYGYTF
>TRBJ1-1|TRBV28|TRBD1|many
TGTGCCAGCAGCTTCGCCGACAGGGCCGAAGCTTTCTTT
CASSFADRAEAFF
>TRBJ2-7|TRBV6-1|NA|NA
TGTGCCAGCAGAGAGTTAGCGCGGGGGCCGGGGGAGCAGTACTTC
CASRELARGPGEQYF
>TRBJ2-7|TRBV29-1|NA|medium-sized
TGCAGCGTTGGATCCAGGGAGACGCAGTACTTC
CSVGSRETQYF
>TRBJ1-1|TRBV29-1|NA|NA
TGCAGCGTTGAGGGGTACACTGAAGCTTTCTTT
CSVEGYTEAFF
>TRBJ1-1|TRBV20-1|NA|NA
TGCAGTGCTAGTGATGGGGGGTTGAGCACTGAAGCTTTCTTT
CSASDGGLSTEAFF
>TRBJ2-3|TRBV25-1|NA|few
TGTGCCAGCACCCCAGGGTCAGGGTTTACAGATACGCAGTATTTT
CASTPGSGFTDTQYF
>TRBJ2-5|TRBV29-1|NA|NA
TGCAGCGGCGGGACAGCTCAAGAGACCCAGTACTTC
CSGGTAQETQYF
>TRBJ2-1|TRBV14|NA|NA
TGTGCCAGCAGCCAAGCTGGGCAGTTTTACAATGAGCAGTTCTTC
CASSQAGQFYNEQFF
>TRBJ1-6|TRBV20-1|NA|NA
TGCAGTGCTACATCCGCCGGACAGTATAATTCACCCCTCCACTTT
CSATSAGQYNSPLHF
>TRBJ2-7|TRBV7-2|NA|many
TGTGCCAGCAGTGTCGTTGGGGGGCAGTACTACGAGCAGTACTTC
CASSVVGGQYYEQYF
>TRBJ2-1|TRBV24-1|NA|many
TGTGCCACCAGTGATTTAAGTACAGCAGAGCAGTTCTTC
CATSDLSTAEQFF
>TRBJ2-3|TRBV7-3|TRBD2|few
TGTGCCAGTTCGGGGGCGGGAGGGGGAGATACGCAGTATTTT
CASSGAGGGDTQYF
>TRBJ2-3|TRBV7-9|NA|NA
TGTGCCAGCAGCTCAAGGGGGACGGGAACCCAGTATTTT
CASSSRGTGTQYF
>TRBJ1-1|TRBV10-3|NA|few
TGTGCCATCAGTCTCGGGACGGAGAACACTGAAGCTTTCTTT
CAISLGTENTEAFF
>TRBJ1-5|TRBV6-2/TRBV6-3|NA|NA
TGTGCCAGCAGTGAGACCGGGACCAGGTATCAGCCCCAGCATTTT
CASSETGTRYQPQHF
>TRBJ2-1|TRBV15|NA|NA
TGTGCCACCAGCAGTCTACCCGGGACGGGGACGAATGAGCAGTTCTTC
CATSSLPGTGTNEQFF
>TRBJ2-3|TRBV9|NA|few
TGTGCCAGCAGCGCAACCGGGACTTCAAGCACAGATACGCAGTATTTT
CASSATGTSSTDTQYF
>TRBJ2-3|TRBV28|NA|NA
TGTGCCAGCAGTTGGCCCTGGAGGGGGCGGGAGACCACAGATACGCAGTATTTT
CASSWPWRGRETTDTQYF
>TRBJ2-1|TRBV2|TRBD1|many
TGTGCCAGCAGCGCCGAGGGACAGGGAGGCAATGAGCAGTTCTTC
CASSAEGQGGNEQFF
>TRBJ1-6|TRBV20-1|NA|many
TGCAGTGCTAGAGATGGCGGGGGTGGCTATAATTCACCCCTCCACTTT
CSARDGGGGYNSPLHF
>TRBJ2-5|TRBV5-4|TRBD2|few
TGTGCCAGCAGCAGACGACTAGCGGGAAGCGGGGAGACCCAGTACTTC
CASSRRLAGSGETQYF
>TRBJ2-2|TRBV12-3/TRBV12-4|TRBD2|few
TGTGCCTTCAGTTTAGCGCTAAGGGGGACTAGCTCAGTCACCGGGGAGCTGTTTTTT
CAFSLALRGTSSVTGELFF